This section outlines one T cell receptor (beta chain) sequence together with its context. These data are taken from a study of CD8 T cells in Susac syndrome. An amount of RNA that ranged from roughly 0.5 to 1 ug was reverse transcribed with random hexamers. Multiplex PCR with immunoSEQ amplified the TCR beta CDR3 across 54 Vbeta and 13 Jbeta. TCRdb re-derived calls from the immunoSEQ multiplex PCR reads in MiXCR, one entry per CDR3 protein. The sample includes around 150,000 distinct CDR3 sequences, about 95% of them seen just once. V was shortened by 2 bases and J by 3 bases, with 16 bases between the two germline ends. The CDR3 spans 16 residues. Germline-derived CDR1 and CDR2 are KGHSH and LQKENI.

The gene calls are TRBV18 and TRBJ1-1; D is perhaps TRBD1 (5 bases). The sample was CD4+ T cells from PBMCs. The sequence derives from a human donor with multiple sclerosis. CDR3 in DNA: TGTGCCAGCTCACCAATTCAGGGTGGGTCGGACACTGAAGCTTTCTTT. This codes for CASSPIQGGSDTEAFF. Full variable domain (remainder filled in from reference TRBV18 and TRBJ1-1): NAGVMQNPRHLVRRRGQEARLRCSPMKGHSHVYWYRQLPEEGLKFMVYLQKENIIDESGMPKERFSAEFPKEGPSILRIQQVVRGDSAAYFCASSPIQGGSDTEAFFGQGTRLTVV.